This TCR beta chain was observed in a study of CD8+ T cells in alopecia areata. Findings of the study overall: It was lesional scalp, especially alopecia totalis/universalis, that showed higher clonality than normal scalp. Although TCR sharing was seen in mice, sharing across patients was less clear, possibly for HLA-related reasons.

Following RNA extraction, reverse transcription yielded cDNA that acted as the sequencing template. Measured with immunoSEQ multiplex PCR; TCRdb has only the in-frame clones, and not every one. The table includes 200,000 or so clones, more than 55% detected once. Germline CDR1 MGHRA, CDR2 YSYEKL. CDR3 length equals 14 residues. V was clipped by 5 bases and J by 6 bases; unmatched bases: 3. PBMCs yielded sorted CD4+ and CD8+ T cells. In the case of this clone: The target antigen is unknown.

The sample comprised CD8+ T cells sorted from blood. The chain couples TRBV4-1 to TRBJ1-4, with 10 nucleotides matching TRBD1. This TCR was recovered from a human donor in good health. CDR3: CASSFGTGDEKLFF. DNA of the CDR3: TGCGCCAGCAGCTTCGGGACAGGGGATGAAAAACTGTTTTTT.